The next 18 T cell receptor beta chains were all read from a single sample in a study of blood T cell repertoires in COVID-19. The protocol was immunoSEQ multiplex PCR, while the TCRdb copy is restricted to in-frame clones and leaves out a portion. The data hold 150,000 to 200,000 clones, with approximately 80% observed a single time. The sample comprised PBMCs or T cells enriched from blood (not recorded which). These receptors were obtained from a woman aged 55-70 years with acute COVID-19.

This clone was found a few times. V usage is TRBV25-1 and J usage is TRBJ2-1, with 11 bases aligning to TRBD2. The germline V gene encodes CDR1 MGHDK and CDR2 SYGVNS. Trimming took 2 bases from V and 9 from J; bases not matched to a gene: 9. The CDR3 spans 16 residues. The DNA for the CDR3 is TGTGCCAGCAGTGAAAGGATAGCGGGGGGGCCGGTTGAGCAGTTCTTC. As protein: CASSERIAGGPVEQFF.

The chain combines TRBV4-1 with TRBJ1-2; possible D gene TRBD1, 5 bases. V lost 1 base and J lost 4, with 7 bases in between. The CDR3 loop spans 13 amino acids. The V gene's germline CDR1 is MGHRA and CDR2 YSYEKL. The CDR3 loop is CASSQGTGYGYTF. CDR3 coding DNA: TGCGCCAGCAGCCAAGGCACAGGCTATGGCTACACCTTC.

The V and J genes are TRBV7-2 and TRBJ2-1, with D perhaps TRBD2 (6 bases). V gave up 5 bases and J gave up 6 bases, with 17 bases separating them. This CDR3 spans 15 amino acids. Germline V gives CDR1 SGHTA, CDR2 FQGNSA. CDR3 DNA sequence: TGTGCCAGCAGCGCCTCCGGGCAGGGAGGCAATGAGCAGTTCTTC. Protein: CASSASGQGGNEQFF.

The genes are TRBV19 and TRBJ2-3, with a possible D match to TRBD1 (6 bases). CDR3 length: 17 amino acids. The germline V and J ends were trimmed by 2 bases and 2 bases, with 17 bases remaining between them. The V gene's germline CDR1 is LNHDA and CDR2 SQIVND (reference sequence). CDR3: CASSIKGDRFITDTQYF. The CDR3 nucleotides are TGTGCCAGTAGTATAAAGGGAGACAGGTTTATCACAGATACGCAGTATTTT.

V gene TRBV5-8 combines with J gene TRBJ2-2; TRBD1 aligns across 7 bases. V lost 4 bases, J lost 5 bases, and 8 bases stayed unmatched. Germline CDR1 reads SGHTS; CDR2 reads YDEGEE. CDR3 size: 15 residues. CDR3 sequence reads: CASSRDRVDTGELFF. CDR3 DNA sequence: TGTGCCAGCAGCCGAGACAGGGTTGATACCGGGGAGCTGTTTTTT.

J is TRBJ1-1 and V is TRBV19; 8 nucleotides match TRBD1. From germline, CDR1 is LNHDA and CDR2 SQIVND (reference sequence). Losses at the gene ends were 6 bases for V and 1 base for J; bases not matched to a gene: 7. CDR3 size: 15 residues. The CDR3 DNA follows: TGTGCCAGTAGAAGCAGGGGGCTAGGGAACACTGAAGCTTTCTTT. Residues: CASRSRGLGNTEAFF.

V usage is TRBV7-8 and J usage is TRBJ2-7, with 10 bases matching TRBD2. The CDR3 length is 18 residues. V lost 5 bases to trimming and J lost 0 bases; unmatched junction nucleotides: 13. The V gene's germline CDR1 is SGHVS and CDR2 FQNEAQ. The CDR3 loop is CASSLPALLAGPSYEQYF. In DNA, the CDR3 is TGTGCCAGCAGCCTCCCCGCCCTACTAGCGGGACCCTCCTACGAGCAGTACTTC.

CDR3 sequence (DNA): TGCGCCAGCAGCTTGGCCACTACCCGAAACAATGAGCAGTTCTTC. Translation: CASSLATTRNNEQFF. This chain joins TRBV5-1 and TRBJ2-1; the D is unclear. CDR1 and CDR2 from the germline V gene are SGHRS and YFSETQ. The CDR3 has 15 amino acids. V shed 0 bases and J shed 5 bases, with 12 bases lying between them.

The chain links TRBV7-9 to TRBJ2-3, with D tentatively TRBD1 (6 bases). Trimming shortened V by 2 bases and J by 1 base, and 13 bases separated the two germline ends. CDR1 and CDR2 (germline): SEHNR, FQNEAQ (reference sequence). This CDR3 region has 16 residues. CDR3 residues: CASSLWGPRGTDTQYF. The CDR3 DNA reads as TGTGCCAGCAGCTTATGGGGGCCCCGGGGCACAGATACGCAGTATTTT. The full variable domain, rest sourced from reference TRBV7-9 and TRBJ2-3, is DTGVSQNPRHKITKRGQNVTFRCDPISEHNRLYWYRQTLGQGPEFLTYFQNEAQLEKSRLLSDRFSAERPKGSFSTLEIQRTEQGDSAMYLCASSLWGPRGTDTQYFGPGTRLTVL.

CDR3 bases: TGTGCCAGCAGTCCTCCCGGGGGGAGGACCTACGAGCAGTACTTC. It yields the protein CASSPPGGRTYEQYF. The V and J genes are TRBV6-5 and TRBJ2-7, with 7 bases aligning to TRBD2. V shed 5 bases, J shed 2 bases, and the junction held 9 bases outside the gene matches. Looked up from germline, CDR1 is MNHEY and CDR2 is SVGAGI. The CDR3 sequence is 15 residues long.

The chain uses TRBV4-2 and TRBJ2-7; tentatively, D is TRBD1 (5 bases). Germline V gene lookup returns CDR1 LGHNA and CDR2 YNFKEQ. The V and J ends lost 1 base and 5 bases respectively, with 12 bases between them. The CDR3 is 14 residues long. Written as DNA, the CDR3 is TGTGCCAGCAGCCAAGGCCGTGGGGCTCACGAGCAGTACTTC. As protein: CASSQGRGAHEQYF.

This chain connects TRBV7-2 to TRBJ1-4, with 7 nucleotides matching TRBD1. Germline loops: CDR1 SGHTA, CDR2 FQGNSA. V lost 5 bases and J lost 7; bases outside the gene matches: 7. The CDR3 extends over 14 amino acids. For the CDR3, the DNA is TGTGCCAGCAGCGTGGCAGGGGGACGTGAAAAACTGTTTTTT. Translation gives CASSVAGGREKLFF. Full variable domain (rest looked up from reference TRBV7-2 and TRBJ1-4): GAGVSQSPSNKVTEKGKDVELRCDPISGHTALYWYRQSLGQGLEFLIYFQGNSAPDKSGLPSDRFSAERTGGSVSTLTIQRTQQEDSAVYLCASSVAGGREKLFFGSGTQLSVL.

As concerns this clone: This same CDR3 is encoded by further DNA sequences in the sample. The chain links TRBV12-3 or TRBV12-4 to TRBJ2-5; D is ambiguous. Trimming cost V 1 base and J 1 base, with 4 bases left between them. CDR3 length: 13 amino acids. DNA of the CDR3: TGTGCCAGCAGTTTAGGCAGCCAAGAGACCCAGTACTTC. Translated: CASSLGSQETQYF.

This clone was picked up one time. CDR3 in DNA: TGTGCCAGCTACCGGACAGAGCTTAACACTGAAGCTTTCTTT. Its protein is CASYRTELNTEAFF. The chain is built from TRBV6-6 and TRBJ1-1; possibly TRBD1 for D (6 bases). In germline, CDR1 is MNHNY, CDR2 SVGAGI (reference sequence). This CDR3 has 14 amino acids. V was trimmed by 8 bases and J by 2 bases, leaving 15 bases between them.

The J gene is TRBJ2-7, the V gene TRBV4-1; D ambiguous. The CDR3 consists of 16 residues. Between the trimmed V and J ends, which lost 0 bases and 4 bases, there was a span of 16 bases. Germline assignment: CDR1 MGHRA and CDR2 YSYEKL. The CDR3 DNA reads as TGCGCCAGCAGCCAAGACCGAGTCGAGAGAGTATACGAGCAGTACTTC. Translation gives CASSQDRVERVYEQYF.

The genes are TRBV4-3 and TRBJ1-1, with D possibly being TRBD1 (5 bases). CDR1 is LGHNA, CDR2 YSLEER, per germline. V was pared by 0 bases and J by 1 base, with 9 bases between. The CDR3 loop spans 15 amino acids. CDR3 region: CASSQDGQGNTEAFF. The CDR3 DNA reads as TGCGCCAGCAGCCAAGATGGGCAGGGGAACACTGAAGCTTTCTTT.

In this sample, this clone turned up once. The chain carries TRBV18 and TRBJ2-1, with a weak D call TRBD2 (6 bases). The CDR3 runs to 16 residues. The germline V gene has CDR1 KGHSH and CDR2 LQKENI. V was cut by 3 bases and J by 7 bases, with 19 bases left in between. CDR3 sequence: CASSPTQSAGGNEQFF. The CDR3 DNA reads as TGTGCCAGCTCACCCACCCAGAGCGCCGGGGGTAATGAGCAGTTCTTC. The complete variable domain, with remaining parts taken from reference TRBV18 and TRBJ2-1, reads NAGVMQNPRHLVRRRGQEARLRCSPMKGHSHVYWYRQLPEEGLKFMVYLQKENIIDESGMPKERFSAEFPKEGPSILRIQQVVRGDSAAYFCASSPTQSAGGNEQFFGPGTRLTVL.

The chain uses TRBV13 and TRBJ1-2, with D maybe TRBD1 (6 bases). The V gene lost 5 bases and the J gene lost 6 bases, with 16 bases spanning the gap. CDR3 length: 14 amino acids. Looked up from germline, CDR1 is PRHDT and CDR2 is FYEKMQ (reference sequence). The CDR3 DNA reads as TGTGCCAGCAGCCCGGCCGACAGGCATGATGGCTACACCTTC. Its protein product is CASSPADRHDGYTF. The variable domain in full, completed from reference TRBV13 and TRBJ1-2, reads AAGVIQSPRHLIKEKRETATLKCYPIPRHDTVYWYQQGPGQDPQFLISFYEKMQSDKGSIPDRFSAQQFSDYHSELNMSSLELGDSALYFCASSPADRHDGYTFGSGTRLTVV.